These 11 T cell receptor beta chains came from one sample sequenced in a study of PD-1 blockade in classical Hodgkin lymphoma. Here immunoSEQ multiplex PCR was the method, and the copy in TCRdb shows in-frame clones only, minus some. The table shows approximately 150,000 clones, with approximately 80% occurring only once. After autologous stem cell transplantation all patients relapsed, and prior brentuximab vedotin exposure differed between cohorts. The sequenced sample was peripheral blood mononuclear cells (PBMCs), obtained before the second cycle of nivolumab. These receptors all stem from a human donor with classical Hodgkin lymphoma.

This clone was observed once. V usage is TRBV9 and J usage is TRBJ1-3; perhaps TRBD1 as D (5 bases). The V and J ends lost 4 bases and 4 bases respectively, with 15 bases between them. The CDR3 consists of 15 residues. CDR1 and CDR2 from the germline V gene are SGDLS and YYNGEE. The CDR3 loop is CASSTSGLAGNTIYF. As DNA, the CDR3 is TGTGCCAGCAGCACCTCAGGGCTAGCCGGAAACACCATATATTTT.

The V gene is TRBV7-9, the J gene TRBJ2-3; TRBD2 matches at 12 bases. CDR3 length equals 17 residues. Looked up from germline, CDR1 is SEHNR and CDR2 is FQNEAQ (reference sequence). The V gene end was trimmed by 5 bases and the J gene end by 3 bases; junction bases not matched to a gene: 9. The CDR3 spells CASSRSGLAGLTDTQYF. CDR3 bases: TGTGCCAGCAGCCGAAGCGGACTAGCGGGACTTACAGATACGCAGTATTTT. The entire variable domain, with the rest obtained from reference TRBV7-9 and TRBJ2-3, is as follows: DTGVSQNPRHKITKRGQNVTFRCDPISEHNRLYWYRQTLGQGPEFLTYFQNEAQLEKSRLLSDRFSAERPKGSFSTLEIQRTEQGDSAMYLCASSRSGLAGLTDTQYFGPGTRLTVL.

The V and J genes are TRBV6-5 and TRBJ2-5; 8 bases line up with TRBD1. Germline V gene data show CDR1 as MNHEY and CDR2 as SVGAGI. J gave up 5 bases and V 6 bases, and 11 bases lay outside the gene matches. The CDR3 loop spans 15 amino acids. The CDR3 loop is CASSSPAGGRETQYF. CDR3 in DNA: TGTGCCAGCAGCTCCCCCGCAGGGGGCAGGGAGACCCAGTACTTC.

The chain combines TRBV19 with TRBJ2-5, with no clear D. The germline CDR1 and CDR2 sequences are LNHDA and SQIVND (reference sequence). Trimming took 2 bases from V and 3 from J, leaving 4 bases between them. This CDR3 spans 12 amino acids. CDR3 in amino acids: CASSIREETQYF. In DNA, the CDR3 is TGTGCCAGTAGTATACGGGAAGAGACCCAGTACTTC.

The V and J genes are TRBV5-8 and TRBJ1-5, with D possibly matching TRBD1 (5 bases). Looked up from germline, CDR1 is SGHTS and CDR2 is YDEGEE. With 3 bases removed from V and 3 bases from J, the gap between germline ends came to 16 bases. The length of the CDR3 is 16 residues. In DNA, the CDR3 is TGTGCCAGCAGCTGGGACTACGGGGGTACCAATCAGCCCCAGCATTTT. Translated, it gives CASSWDYGGTNQPQHF. Complete variable domain (other parts from reference TRBV5-8 and TRBJ1-5): EAGVTQSPTHLIKTRGQQATLRCSPISGHTSVYWYQQALGLGLQFLLWYDEGEERNRGNFPPRFSGRQFPNYSSELNVNALELEDSALYLCASSWDYGGTNQPQHFGDGTRLSIL.

The rearrangement links TRBV11-1 to TRBJ1-5; perhaps TRBD1 as D (6 bases). The CDR3 runs 13 residues. Per germline, CDR1 SGHAT and CDR2 FQDESV (reference sequence). The V and J ends lost 5 bases and 5 bases respectively, with 10 bases between them. The CDR3 DNA reads as TGTGCCAGCAGCCGGACAGATGATCAGCCCCAGCATTTT. Translated, it gives CASSRTDDQPQHF.

V is TRBV6-6 and J is TRBJ2-7, with D perhaps matching TRBD1 (5 bases). Trimming stripped 6 bases from V and 3 bases from J, with 9 bases between. Germline V gene lookup returns CDR1 MNHNY and CDR2 SVGAGI (reference sequence). The CDR3 consists of 12 residues. The CDR3 is CASRPTGYEQYF. The CDR3 region has the DNA TGTGCCAGCAGACCAACAGGCTACGAGCAGTACTTC.

CDR3 loop: CASSRGQGGVSEAFF. In nucleotides, the CDR3 is TGTGCCAGCAGCCGGGGACAGGGTGGTGTGTCTGAAGCTTTCTTT. The chain has TRBV7-3 and TRBJ1-1; 9 bases are a match to TRBD1. The ends lost 5 bases at V and 6 bases at J; junction bases unmatched: 10. This CDR3 has 15 amino acids. Germline-derived CDR1 and CDR2 are SGHTA and FQGTGA. Full variable domain (outside the CDR3, taken from reference TRBV7-3 and TRBJ1-1): GAGVSQTPSNKVTEKGKYVELRCDPISGHTALYWYRQSLGQGPEFLIYFQGTGAADDSGLPNDRFFAVRPEGSVSTLKIQRTERGDSAVYLCASSRGQGGVSEAFFGQGTRLTVV.

The CDR3 spells CASSDEGSNEKLFF. For the CDR3, the DNA is TGTGCCAGCAGTGATGAGGGTTCTAATGAAAAACTGTTTTTT. J is TRBJ1-4 and V is TRBV2; D is uncertain. Germline lookup yields CDR1 SNHLY and CDR2 FYNNEI. This CDR3 is 14 amino acids long. Trimming removed 3 bases at V and 3 bases at J, with 8 bases between.

This clone was seen a handful of times. This chain connects TRBV28 to TRBJ1-1; no definite D call. This CDR3 is 14 amino acids long. The V end was cut by 3 bases, the J end by 1 base, with 9 bases between. Germline CDR1 and CDR2: MDHEN and SYDVKM. Written as DNA, the CDR3 is TGTGCCAGCAGTTTGCGGAGTCGGAACACTGAAGCTTTCTTT. Amino acids: CASSLRSRNTEAFF.

This chain connects TRBV10-3 to TRBJ1-1; perhaps TRBD1 as D (5 bases). The ends were cut back, 5 bases at V and 6 bases at J, with 10 bases in the middle. The CDR3 length is 12 residues. Germline loops: CDR1 ENHRY, CDR2 SYGVKD. The CDR3 bases are TGTGCCATCAGTAGGGACCCCGCTGAAGCTTTCTTT. As protein: CAISRDPAEAFF.